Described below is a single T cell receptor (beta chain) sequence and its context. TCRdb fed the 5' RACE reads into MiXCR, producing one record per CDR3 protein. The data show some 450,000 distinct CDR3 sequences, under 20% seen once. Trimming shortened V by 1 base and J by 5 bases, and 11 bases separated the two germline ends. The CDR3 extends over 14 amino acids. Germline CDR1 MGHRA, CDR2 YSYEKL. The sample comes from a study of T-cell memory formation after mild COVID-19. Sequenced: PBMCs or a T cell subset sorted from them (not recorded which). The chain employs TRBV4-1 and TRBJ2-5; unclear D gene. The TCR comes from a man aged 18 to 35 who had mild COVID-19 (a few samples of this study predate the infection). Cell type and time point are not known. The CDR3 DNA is TGCGCCAGCAGCCAAGTCTTGGTTTTGGAGACCCAGTACTTC. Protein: CASSQVLVLETQYF.